The source of this T cell receptor beta chain is a study of blood T cells in healthy people across ages. With a J-beta primer mix and a sample-barcoded 5' primer, a second PCR ran about 7 to 12 cycles. TCRdb re-derived calls from the 5' RACE reads in MiXCR, one entry per CDR3 protein. The data contain 650,000 to 900,000 distinct CDR3 sequences, approximately 65% of them singletons. Regarding the study as a whole: In long-lived donors, naive CD4+ cell counts and diversity exceeded those of aged donors.

Trimming took 1 base from V and 5 from J, leaving 14 bases between them. The CDR3 is 16 amino acids. The germline gives CDR1 LGHNA, CDR2 YSLEER. Sample donors were healthy Caucasian individuals that came from Russia, aged roughly 6 to 95. Note on this clonotype: Its antigen is unknown.

The origin of this receptor is a man aged 30-40 years in good health. V gene TRBV4-3 combines with J gene TRBJ1-4; D is perhaps TRBD1 (6 bases). Input material: blood. The CDR3 nucleotides read TGCGCCAGCAGCCAAGTATGGGGCAGGGGAAATGAAAAACTGTTTTTT. It yields the protein CASSQVWGRGNEKLFF.